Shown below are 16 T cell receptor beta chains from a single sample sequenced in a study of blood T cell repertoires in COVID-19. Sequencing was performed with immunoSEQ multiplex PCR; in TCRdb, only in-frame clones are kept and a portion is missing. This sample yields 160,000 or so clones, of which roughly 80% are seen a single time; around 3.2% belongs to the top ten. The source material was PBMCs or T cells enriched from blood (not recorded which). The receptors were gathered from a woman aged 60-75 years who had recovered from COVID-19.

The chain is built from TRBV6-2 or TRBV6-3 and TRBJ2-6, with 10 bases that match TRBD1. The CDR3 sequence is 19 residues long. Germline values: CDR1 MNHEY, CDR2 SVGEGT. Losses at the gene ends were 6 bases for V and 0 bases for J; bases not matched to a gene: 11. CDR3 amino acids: CASSPLGTGASSGANVLTF. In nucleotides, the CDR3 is TGTGCCAGCAGCCCTTTAGGGACAGGGGCAAGCTCTGGGGCCAACGTCCTGACTTTC.

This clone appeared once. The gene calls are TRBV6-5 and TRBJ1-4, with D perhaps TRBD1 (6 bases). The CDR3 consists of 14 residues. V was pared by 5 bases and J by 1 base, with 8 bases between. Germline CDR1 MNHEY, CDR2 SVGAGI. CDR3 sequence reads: CASSQGLTNEKLFF. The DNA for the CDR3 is TGTGCCAGCAGTCAGGGGTTAACTAATGAAAAACTGTTTTTT.

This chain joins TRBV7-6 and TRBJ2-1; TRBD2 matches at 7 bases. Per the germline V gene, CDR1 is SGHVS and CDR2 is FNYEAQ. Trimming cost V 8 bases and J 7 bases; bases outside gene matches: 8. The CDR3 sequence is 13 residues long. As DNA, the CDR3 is TGTGCCAGCTCCAGCGGGGAGAGAAATGAGCAGTTCTTC. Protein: CASSSGERNEQFF.

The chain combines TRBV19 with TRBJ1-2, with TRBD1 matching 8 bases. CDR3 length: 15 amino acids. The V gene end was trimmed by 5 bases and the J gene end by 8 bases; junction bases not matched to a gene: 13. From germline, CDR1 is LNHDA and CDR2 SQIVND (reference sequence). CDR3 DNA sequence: TGTGCCAGTAGTGACCGGGACAGGCCGCCTCGGGGCTACACCTTC. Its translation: CASSDRDRPPRGYTF. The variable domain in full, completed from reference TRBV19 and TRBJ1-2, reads DGGITQSPKYLFRKEGQNVTLSCEQNLNHDAMYWYRQDPGQGLRLIYYSQIVNDFQKGDIAEGYSVSREKKESFPLTVTSAQKNPTAFYLCASSDRDRPPRGYTFGSGTRLTVV.

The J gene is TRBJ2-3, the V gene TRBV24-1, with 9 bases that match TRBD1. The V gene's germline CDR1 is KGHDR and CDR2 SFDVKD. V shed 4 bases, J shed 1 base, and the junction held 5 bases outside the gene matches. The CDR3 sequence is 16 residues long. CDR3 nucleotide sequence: TGTGCCACCAGTGACCCACAGGGGGCAGGCACAGATACGCAGTATTTT. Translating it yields CATSDPQGAGTDTQYF.

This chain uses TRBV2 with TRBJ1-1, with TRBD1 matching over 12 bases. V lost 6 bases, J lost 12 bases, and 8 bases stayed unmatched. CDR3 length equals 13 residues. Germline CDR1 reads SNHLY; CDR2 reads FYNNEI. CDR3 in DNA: TGTGCCAGCAGCCGGGACAGGGGGCCGGGGACTTTCTTT. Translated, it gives CASSRDRGPGTFF.

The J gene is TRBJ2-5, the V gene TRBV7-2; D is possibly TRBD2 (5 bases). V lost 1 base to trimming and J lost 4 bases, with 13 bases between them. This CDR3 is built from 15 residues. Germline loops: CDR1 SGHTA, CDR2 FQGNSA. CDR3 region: CASSLVVSDGETQYF. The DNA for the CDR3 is TGTGCCAGCAGCTTAGTTGTTAGCGACGGAGAGACCCAGTACTTC.

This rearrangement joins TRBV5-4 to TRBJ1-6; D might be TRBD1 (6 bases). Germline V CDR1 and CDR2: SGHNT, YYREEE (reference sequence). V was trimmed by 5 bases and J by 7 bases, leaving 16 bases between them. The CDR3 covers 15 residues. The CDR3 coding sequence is TGTGCCAGCAGGGTAGTGGGGGACATAAATTCACCCCTCCACTTT. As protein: CASRVVGDINSPLHF.

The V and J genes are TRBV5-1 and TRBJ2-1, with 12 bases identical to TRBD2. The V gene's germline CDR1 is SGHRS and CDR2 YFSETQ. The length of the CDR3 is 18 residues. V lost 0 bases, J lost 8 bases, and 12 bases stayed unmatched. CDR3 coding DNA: TGCGCCAGCAGCTTGGCTAAACTAGCGGGGGGATCCTATGATGAGCAGTTCTTC. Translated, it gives CASSLAKLAGGSYDEQFF.

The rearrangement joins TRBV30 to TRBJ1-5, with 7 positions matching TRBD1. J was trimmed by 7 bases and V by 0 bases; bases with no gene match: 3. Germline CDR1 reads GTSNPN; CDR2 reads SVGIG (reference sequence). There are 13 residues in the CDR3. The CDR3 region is CAWSVGGGQPQHF. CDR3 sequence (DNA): TGTGCCTGGAGTGTAGGAGGGGGCCAGCCCCAGCATTTT.

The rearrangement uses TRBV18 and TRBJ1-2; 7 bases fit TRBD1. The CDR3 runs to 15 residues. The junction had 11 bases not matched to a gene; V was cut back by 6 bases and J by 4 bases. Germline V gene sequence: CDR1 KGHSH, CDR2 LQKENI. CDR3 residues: CASSPSAGGSYGYTF. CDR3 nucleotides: TGTGCCAGCTCTCCTTCCGCAGGGGGAAGCTATGGCTACACCTTC.

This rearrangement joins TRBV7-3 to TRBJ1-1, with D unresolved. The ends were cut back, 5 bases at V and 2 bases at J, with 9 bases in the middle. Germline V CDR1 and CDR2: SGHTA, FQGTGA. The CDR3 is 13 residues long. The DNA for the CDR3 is TGTGCCAGCAGCCCAACAGTTAACACTGAAGCTTTCTTT. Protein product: CASSPTVNTEAFF.

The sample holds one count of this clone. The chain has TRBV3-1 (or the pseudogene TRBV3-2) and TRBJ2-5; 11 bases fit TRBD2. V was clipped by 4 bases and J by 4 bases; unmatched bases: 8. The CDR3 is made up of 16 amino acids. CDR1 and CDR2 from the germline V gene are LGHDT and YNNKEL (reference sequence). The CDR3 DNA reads TGTGCCAGCAGCCGGGTAGCGGGGGGGCCCCGAGAGACCCAGTACTTC. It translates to CASSRVAGGPRETQYF.

The CDR3 is CASSLTGFYGYTF. CDR3 coding DNA: TGTGCCAGCAGTCTGACAGGCTTCTATGGCTACACCTTC. The genes are TRBV12-3 or TRBV12-4 and TRBJ1-2; D is perhaps TRBD1 (6 bases). V was clipped by 5 bases and J by 4 bases, with 11 bases between them. CDR3 length: 13 residues.

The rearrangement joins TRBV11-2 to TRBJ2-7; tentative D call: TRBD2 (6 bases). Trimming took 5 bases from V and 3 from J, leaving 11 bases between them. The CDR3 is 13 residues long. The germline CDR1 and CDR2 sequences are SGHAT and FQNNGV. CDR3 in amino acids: CASSPGLRYEQYF. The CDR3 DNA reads TGTGCCAGCAGCCCGGGACTGCGCTACGAGCAGTACTTC.

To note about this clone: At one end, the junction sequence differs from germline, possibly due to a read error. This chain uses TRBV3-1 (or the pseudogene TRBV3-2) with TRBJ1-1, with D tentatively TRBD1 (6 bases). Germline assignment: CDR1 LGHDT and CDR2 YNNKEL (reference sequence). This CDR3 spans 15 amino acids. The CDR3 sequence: CAGSQVNTGRNEAFF. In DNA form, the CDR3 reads TGTGCCGGCAGCCAAGTTAATACAGGGCGGAACGAAGCTTTCTTT.